This is a list of T cell receptor beta chains from one sample in a study of blood T cell repertoires in COVID-19. Data came from immunoSEQ multiplex PCR; TCRdb stores just in-frame clones and leaves some out. The sample records roughly 400,000 clones, around nine tenths being singletons. The material sequenced was PBMCs or T cells enriched from blood (not recorded which). These receptors were taken from a woman aged 50 to 60 who had recovered from COVID-19. CDR3s include the opening cysteine and the closing phenylalanine or tryptophan. A D gene is named only where the DNA matches it firmly.

J gene: TRBJ1-2; D gene: .; V gene: TRBV10-3; CDR3 protein: CAISTGTNYGYTF; CDR3 DNA: TGTGCCATCAGTACAGGGACCAACTATGGCTACACCTTC
J gene: TRBJ2-2; D gene: .; V gene: TRBV18; CDR3 protein: CASPPQGSNTGELFF; CDR3 DNA: TGTGCCAGCCCTCCGCAGGGCTCGAACACCGGGGAGCTGTTTTTT
J gene: TRBJ2-1; D gene: .; V gene: TRBV7-9; CDR3 protein: CASSPTPYNEQFF; CDR3 DNA: TGTGCCAGCAGCCCGACACCCTACAATGAGCAGTTCTTC
J gene: TRBJ1-1; D gene: .; V gene: TRBV7-2; CDR3 protein: CASSHDRLTEAFF; CDR3 DNA: TGTGCCAGCAGCCACGACAGACTCACTGAAGCTTTCTTT
J gene: TRBJ1-1; D gene: .; V gene: TRBV4-1; CDR3 protein: CASSQVEQAKTEAFF; CDR3 DNA: TGCGCCAGCAGCCAAGTCGAACAGGCGAAGACTGAAGCTTTCTTT
J gene: TRBJ1-1; D gene: .; V gene: TRBV9; CDR3 protein: CASSLDPGLSEAFF; CDR3 DNA: TGTGCCAGCAGCCTGGACCCAGGGCTTTCTGAAGCTTTCTTT
J gene: TRBJ1-3; D gene: .; V gene: TRBV7-9; CDR3 protein: CASSQDQIRVYF; CDR3 DNA: TGTGCCAGCAGCCAAGACCAGATCAGGGTATATTTT
J gene: TRBJ1-1; D gene: .; V gene: TRBV10-3; CDR3 protein: CAIGRTREGTEAFF; CDR3 DNA: TGTGCCATCGGACGGACGAGGGAGGGCACTGAAGCTTTCTTT
J gene: TRBJ1-5; D gene: TRBD1; V gene: TRBV19; CDR3 protein: CASSDPRGVGNQPQHF; CDR3 DNA: TGTGCCAGTAGTGATCCCAGGGGGGTTGGGAATCAGCCCCAGCATTTT
J gene: TRBJ2-2; D gene: .; V gene: TRBV5-6; CDR3 protein: CASSLGGGTGELFF; CDR3 DNA: TGTGCCAGCAGCTTGGGAGGGGGCACCGGGGAGCTGTTTTTT
J gene: TRBJ1-5; D gene: .; V gene: TRBV2; CDR3 protein: CASSEDRAVRQPQHF; CDR3 DNA: TGTGCCAGCAGTGAAGACAGGGCGGTTCGTCAGCCCCAGCATTTT
J gene: TRBJ1-6; D gene: TRBD1; V gene: TRBV28; CDR3 protein: CASNDRDRGYNSPLHF; CDR3 DNA: TGTGCCAGCAACGACCGGGACAGGGGATATAATTCACCCCTCCACTTT
J gene: TRBJ1-5; D gene: .; V gene: TRBV7-9; CDR3 protein: CASSRGQNQPQHF; CDR3 DNA: TGTGCCAGCAGCCGTGGACAAAATCAGCCCCAGCATTTT
J gene: TRBJ2-1; D gene: TRBD1; V gene: TRBV5-1; CDR3 protein: CASSQLETGFSEQFF; CDR3 DNA: TGCGCCAGCAGCCAGCTGGAGACAGGGTTTAGTGAGCAGTTCTTC
J gene: TRBJ1-4; D gene: .; V gene: TRBV5-1; CDR3 protein: CASSSNSNEKLFF; CDR3 DNA: TGCGCCAGCAGCTCGAACAGTAATGAAAAACTGTTTTTT
J gene: TRBJ1-6; D gene: .; V gene: TRBV27; CDR3 protein: CASSSGTFNSPLHF; CDR3 DNA: TGTGCCAGCAGTTCCGGGACATTCAATTCACCCCTCCACTTT